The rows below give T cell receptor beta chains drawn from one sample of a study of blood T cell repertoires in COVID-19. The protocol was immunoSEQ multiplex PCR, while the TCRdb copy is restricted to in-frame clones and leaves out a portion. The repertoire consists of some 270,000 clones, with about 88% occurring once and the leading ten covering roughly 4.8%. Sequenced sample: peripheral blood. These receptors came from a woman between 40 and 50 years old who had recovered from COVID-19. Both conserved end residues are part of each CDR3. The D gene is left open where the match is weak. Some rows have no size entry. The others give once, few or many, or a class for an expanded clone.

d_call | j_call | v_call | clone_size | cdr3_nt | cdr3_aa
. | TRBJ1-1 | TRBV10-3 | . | TGTGCCTCCTCCGGGGGTTCGCACACTGAAGCTTTCTTT | CASSGGSHTEAFF
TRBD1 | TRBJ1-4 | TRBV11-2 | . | TGTGCCAGCAGCTCGATACGGGACAGGGGGCGGGAAAAACTGTTTTTT | CASSSIRDRGREKLFF
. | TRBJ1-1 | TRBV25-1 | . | TGTGCCAGCAATTATCGGGAGGGTTTAAGTACTGAAGCTTTCTTT | CASNYREGLSTEAFF
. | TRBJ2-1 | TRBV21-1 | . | TGTGCCAGCAGCAGCGGGATTTGTGCGGGCGGGTACAATGAGCAGTTCTTC | CASSSGICAGGYNEQFF
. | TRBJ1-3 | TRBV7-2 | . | TGTGCCAGCAGCATCAAGAGCTCTGGAAACACCATATATTTT | CASSIKSSGNTIYF
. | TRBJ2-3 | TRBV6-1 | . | TGTGCCAGCAGAACCGGACTTAAGGATACGCAGTATTTT | CASRTGLKDTQYF
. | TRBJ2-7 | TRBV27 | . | TGTGCCAGCAGTTTAGGTAACGGCTACGAGCAGTACTTC | CASSLGNGYEQYF
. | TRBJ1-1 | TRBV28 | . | TGTGCCAGCAAACTAGATATCACTGAAGCTTTCTTT | CASKLDITEAFF
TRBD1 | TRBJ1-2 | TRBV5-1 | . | TGCGCCAGCAGGGCCGGGACAGCTAACTATGGCTACACCTTC | CASRAGTANYGYTF
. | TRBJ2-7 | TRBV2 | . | TGTGCCAGCAGCCGGGACATCCGAAACTACGAGCAGTACTTC | CASSRDIRNYEQYF
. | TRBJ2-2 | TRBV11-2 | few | TGTGCCAGCAGCGGAAGATCAAGCGCGAACACCGGGGAGCTGTTTTTT | CASSGRSSANTGELFF
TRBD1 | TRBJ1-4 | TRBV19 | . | TGTGCCAGTAGTATACTCCCGGGACAGCATGAAAAACTGTTTTTT | CASSILPGQHEKLFF
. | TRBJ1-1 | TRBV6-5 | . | TGTGCCAGCAGCCTCGGGACACCGGACACTGAAGCTTTCTTT | CASSLGTPDTEAFF
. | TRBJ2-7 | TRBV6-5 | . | TGTGCCAGCAGTTACGGGCCAGACTACGAGCAGTACTTC | CASSYGPDYEQYF
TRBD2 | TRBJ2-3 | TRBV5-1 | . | TGCGCCAGCAAAGGTAGAGCGGGGTACACAGATACGCAGTATTTT | CASKGRAGYTDTQYF
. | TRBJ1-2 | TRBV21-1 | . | TGTGCCAGCAGCCAAGAGGGGGGAGGGGACTATGGCTACACCTTC | CASSQEGGGDYGYTF
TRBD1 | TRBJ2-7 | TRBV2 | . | TGTGCCAGCAGTGAGGGACAGGTGACCTACGAGCAGTACTTC | CASSEGQVTYEQYF
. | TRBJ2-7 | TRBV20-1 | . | TGCAGTGCTAGTAACAGGGTTGGTTCCTACGAGCAGTACTTC | CSASNRVGSYEQYF
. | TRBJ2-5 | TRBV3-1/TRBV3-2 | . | TGTGCCAGCAGCCATGGCGGGGGGCACCCAGGGGGCCAGTACTTC | CASSHGGGHPGGQYF
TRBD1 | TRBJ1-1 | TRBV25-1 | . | TGTGCCAGCAGTGAATTGGGACAGGGTCGAGCTTTCTTT | CASSELGQGRAFF
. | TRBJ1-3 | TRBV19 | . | TGTGCCAGTAGTTATTCTGCTGGAAACACCATATATTTT | CASSYSAGNTIYF
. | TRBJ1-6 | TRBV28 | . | TGTGCCAGCAGTACCCCGGGACTCGTTAATTCACCCCTCCACTTT | CASSTPGLVNSPLHF
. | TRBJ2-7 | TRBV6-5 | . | TGTGCCAGCAGTCCGCTGTCTAAACCCACCTACGAGCAGTACTTC | CASSPLSKPTYEQYF
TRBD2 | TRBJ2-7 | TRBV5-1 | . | TGCGCCAGCAGCCCGGGGACTAGCGGGAACGAGCAGTACTTC | CASSPGTSGNEQYF
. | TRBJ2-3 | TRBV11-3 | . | TGTGCCAGCAGCTTTTCGGGAGAGCGCGATACGCAGTATTTT | CASSFSGERDTQYF
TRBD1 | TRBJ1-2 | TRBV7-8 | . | TGTGCCAGCAGCTTAACTAGGACAGGGTCCGGCTACACCTTC | CASSLTRTGSGYTF
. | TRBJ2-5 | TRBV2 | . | TGTGCCAGCAGTGGAGGCAGGGGCGTAGAGACCCAGTACTTC | CASSGGRGVETQYF
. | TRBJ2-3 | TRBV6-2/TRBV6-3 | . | TGTGCCAGCAGTTACTTAGCGCCCTTTGGGGATACGCAGTATTTT | CASSYLAPFGDTQYF
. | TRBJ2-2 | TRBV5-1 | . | TGCGCCAGCAGCTTGCTCGCGAACACCGGGGAGCTGTTTTTT | CASSLLANTGELFF
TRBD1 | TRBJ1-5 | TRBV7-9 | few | TGTGCCAGCACCAAAGCAGGGGGGGATTATAAGTACAATCAGCCCCAGCATTTT | CASTKAGGDYKYNQPQHF
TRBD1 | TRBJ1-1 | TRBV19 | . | TGTGCCAGTAGTACCCGACAGGGGACGTACACTGAAGCTTTCTTT | CASSTRQGTYTEAFF
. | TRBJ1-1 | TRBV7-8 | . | TGTGCCAGCAGCCGAGAACAGGGAGTTGAGACTGAAGCTTTCTTT | CASSREQGVETEAFF
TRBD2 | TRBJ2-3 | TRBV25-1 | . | TGTGCCAGCGTAACTAGCGGGGGCCCCCCAGCGCAGTATTTT | CASVTSGGPPAQYF
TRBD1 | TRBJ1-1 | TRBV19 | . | TGTGCCAGTAGTGGACAGGGGTCTGGTGAAGCTTTCTTT | CASSGQGSGEAFF
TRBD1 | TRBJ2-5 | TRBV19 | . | TGTGCCAGTAGTATCGACAGGGCCACAGAGACCCAGTACTTC | CASSIDRATETQYF
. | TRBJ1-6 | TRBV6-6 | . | TGTGCCAGCAGTTACCCGGCGGGGGGGGGTGCTTCACCCCTCCACTTT | CASSYPAGGGASPLHF
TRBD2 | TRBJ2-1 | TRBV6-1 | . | TGTGCCAGCAGTGAACTAGCGGGCGAGCAGTTCTTC | CASSELAGEQFF